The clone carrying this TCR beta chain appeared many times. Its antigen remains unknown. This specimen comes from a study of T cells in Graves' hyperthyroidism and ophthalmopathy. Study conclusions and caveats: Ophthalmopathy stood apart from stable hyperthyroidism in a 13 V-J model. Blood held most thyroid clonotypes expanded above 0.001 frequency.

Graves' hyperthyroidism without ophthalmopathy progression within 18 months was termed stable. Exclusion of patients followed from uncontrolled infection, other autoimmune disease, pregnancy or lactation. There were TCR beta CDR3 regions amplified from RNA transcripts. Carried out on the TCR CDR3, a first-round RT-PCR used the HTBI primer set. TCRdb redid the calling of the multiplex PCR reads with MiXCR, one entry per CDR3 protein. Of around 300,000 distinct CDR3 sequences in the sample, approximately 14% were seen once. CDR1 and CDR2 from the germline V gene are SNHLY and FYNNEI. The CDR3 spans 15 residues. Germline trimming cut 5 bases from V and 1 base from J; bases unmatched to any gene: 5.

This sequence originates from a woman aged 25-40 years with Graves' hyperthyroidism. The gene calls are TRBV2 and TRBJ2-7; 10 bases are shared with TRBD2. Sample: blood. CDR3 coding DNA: TGTGCCAGCAGTCGGACTAGCGGAAATTCCTACGAGCAGTACTTC. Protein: CASSRTSGNSYEQYF.